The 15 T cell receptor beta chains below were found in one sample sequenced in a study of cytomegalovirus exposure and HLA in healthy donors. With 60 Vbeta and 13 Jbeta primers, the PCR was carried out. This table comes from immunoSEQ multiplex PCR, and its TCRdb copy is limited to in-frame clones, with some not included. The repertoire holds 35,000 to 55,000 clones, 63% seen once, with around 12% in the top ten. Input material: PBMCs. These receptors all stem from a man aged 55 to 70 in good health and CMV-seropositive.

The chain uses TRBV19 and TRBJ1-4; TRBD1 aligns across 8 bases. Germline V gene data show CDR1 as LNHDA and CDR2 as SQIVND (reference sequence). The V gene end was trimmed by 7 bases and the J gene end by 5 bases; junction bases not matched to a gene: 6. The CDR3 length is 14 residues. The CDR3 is CASTVGTGNEKLFF. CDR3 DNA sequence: TGTGCCAGTACCGTCGGGACAGGAAATGAAAAACTGTTTTTT. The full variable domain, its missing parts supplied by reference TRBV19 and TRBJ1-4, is DGGITQSPKYLFRKEGQNVTLSCEQNLNHDAMYWYRQDPGQGLRLIYYSQIVNDFQKGDIAEGYSVSREKKESFPLTVTSAQKNPTAFYLCASTVGTGNEKLFFGSGTQLSVL.

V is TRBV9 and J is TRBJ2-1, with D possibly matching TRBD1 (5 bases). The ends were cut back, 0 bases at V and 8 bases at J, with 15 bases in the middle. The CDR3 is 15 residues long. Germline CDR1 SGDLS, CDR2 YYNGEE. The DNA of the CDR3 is TGTGCCAGCAGCGTAGGGGGCATAGGTAAGGATGAGCAGTTCTTC. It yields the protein CASSVGGIGKDEQFF.

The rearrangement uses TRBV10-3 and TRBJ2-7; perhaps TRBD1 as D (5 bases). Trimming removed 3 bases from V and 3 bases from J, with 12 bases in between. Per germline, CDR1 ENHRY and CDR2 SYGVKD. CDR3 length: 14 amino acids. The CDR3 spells CAISDQGGNYEQYF. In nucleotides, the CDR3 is TGTGCCATCAGTGATCAGGGCGGTAACTACGAGCAGTACTTC.

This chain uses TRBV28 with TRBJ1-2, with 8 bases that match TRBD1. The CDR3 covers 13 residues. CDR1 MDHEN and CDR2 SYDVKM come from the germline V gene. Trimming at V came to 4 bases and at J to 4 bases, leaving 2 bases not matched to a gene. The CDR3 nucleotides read TGTGCCAGCAGTTCAGGGGGCAGCTATGGCTACACCTTC. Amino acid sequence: CASSSGGSYGYTF.

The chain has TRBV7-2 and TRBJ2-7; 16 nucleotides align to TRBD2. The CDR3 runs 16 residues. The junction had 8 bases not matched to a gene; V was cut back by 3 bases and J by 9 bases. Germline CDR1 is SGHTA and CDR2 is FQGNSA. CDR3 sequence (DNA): TGTGCCAGCAGCTTGTCGGGACTAGCGGGAGGGCCGGGGCAGTACTTC. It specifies CASSLSGLAGGPGQYF.

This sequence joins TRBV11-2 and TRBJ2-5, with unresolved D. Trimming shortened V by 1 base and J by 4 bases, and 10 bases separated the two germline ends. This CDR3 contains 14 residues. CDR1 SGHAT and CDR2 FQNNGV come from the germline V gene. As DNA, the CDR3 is TGTGCCAGCAGCTTAGTCCCAGGTCTAGAGACCCAGTACTTC. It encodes CASSLVPGLETQYF.

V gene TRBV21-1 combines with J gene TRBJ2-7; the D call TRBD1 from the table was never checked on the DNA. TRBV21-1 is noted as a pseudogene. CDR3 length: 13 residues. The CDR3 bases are TGTGCCAGCAGCAAAGGACAGGTCTACGAGCAGTACTTC. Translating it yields CASSKGQVYEQYF.

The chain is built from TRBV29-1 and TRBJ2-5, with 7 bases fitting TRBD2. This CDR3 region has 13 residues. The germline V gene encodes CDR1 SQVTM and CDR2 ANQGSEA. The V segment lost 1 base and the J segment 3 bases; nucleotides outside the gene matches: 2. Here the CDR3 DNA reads TGCAGCGTTGAAGGGACTAGAGAAGAGACCCAGTACTTC. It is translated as CSVEGTREETQYF.

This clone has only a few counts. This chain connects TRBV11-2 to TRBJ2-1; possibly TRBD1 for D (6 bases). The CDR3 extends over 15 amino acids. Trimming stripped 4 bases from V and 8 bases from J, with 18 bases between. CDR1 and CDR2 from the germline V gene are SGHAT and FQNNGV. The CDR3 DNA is TGTGCCAGCAGCTCCCTTCGGGCTCAGGGGCATGAGCAGTTCTTC. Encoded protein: CASSSLRAQGHEQFF.

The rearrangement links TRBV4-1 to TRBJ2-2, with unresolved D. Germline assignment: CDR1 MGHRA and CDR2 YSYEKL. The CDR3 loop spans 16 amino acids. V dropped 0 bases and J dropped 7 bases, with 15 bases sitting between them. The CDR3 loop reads CASSQDRVSLGGELFF. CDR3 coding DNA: TGCGCCAGCAGCCAAGATCGGGTCTCCTTGGGCGGGGAGCTGTTTTTT.

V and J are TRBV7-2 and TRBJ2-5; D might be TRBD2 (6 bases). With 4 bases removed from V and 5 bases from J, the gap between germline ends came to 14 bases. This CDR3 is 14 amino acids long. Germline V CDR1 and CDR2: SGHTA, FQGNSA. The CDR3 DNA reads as TGTGCCAGCAGCTCTTGGACTACCTTGGAGACCCAGTACTTC. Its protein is CASSSWTTLETQYF. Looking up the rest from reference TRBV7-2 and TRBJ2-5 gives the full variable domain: GAGVSQSPSNKVTEKGKDVELRCDPISGHTALYWYRQSLGQGLEFLIYFQGNSAPDKSGLPSDRFSAERTGGSVSTLTIQRTQQEDSAVYLCASSSWTTLETQYFGPGTRLLVL.

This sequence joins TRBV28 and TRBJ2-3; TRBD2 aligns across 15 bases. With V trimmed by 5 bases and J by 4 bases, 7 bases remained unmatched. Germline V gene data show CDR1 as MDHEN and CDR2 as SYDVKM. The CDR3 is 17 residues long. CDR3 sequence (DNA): TGTGCCAGCAGTACGGGACTAGCGGGAGGAAGGTCAGATACGCAGTATTTT. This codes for CASSTGLAGGRSDTQYF. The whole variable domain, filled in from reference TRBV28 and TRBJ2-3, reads DVKVTQSSRYLVKRTGEKVFLECVQDMDHENMFWYRQDPGLGLRLIYFSYDVKMKEKGDIPEGYSVSREKKERFSLILESASTNQTSMYLCASSTGLAGGRSDTQYFGPGTRLTVL.

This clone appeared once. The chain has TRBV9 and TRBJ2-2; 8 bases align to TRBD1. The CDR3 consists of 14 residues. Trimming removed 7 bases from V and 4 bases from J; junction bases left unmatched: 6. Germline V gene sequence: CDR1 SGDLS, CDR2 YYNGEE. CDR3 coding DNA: TGTGCCAGCCGGGCAGGGGGCCTCACCGGGGAGCTGTTTTTT. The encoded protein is CASRAGGLTGELFF.

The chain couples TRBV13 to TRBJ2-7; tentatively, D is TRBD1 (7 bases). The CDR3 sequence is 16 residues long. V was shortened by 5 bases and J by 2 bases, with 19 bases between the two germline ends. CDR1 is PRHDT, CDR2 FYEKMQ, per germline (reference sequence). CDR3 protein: CASSPTGLTGTYEQYF. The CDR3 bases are TGTGCCAGCAGCCCCACGGGACTGACAGGGACCTACGAGCAGTACTTC. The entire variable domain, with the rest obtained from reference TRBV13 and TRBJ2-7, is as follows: AAGVIQSPRHLIKEKRETATLKCYPIPRHDTVYWYQQGPGQDPQFLISFYEKMQSDKGSIPDRFSAQQFSDYHSELNMSSLELGDSALYFCASSPTGLTGTYEQYFGPGTRLTVT.

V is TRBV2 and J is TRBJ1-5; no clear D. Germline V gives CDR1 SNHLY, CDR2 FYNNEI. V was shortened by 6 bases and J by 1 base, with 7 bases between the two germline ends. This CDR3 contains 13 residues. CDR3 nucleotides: TGTGCCAGCAGGGGCGACAGCAATCAGCCCCAGCATTTT. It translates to CASRGDSNQPQHF.